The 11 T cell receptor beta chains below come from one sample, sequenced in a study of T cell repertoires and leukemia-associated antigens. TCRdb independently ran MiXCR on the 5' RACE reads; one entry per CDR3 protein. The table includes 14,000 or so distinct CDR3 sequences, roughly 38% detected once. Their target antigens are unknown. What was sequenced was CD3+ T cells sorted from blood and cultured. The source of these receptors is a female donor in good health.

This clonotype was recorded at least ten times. CDR3 residues: CASSSRTAGMYGYTF. In DNA form, the CDR3 reads TGTGCCAGCAGTTCACGGACGGCCGGGATGTATGGCTACACCTTC. This sequence joins TRBV6-2 or TRBV6-3 and TRBJ1-2; D not resolved. Germline loops: CDR1 MNHEY, CDR2 SVGEGT. V gave up 4 bases and J gave up 5 bases, with 17 bases separating them. This CDR3 region has 15 residues.

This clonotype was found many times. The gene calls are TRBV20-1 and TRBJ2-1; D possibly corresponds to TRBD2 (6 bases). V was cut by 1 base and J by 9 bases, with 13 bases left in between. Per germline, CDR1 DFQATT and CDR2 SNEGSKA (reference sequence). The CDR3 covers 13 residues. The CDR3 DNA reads TGCAGTGCTAGAGGCCCACTAGCCGGTGAGCAGTTCTTC. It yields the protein CSARGPLAGEQFF.

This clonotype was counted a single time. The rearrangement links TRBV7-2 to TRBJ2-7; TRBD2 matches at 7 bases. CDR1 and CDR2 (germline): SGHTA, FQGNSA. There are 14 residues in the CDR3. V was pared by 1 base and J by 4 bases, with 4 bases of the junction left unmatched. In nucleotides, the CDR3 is TGTGCCAGCAGCTTAGACTCGGGGGGATACGAGCAGTACTTC. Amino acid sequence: CASSLDSGGYEQYF.

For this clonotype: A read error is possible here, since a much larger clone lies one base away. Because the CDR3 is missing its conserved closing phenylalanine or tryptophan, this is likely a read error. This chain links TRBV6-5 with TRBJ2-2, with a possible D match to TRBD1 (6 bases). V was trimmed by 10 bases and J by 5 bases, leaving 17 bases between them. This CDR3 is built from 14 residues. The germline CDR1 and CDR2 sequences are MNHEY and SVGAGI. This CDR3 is CANTGQPPTGELFL. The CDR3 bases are TGTGCCAACACCGGACAGCCCCCGACCGGGGAGCTGTTTCTT.

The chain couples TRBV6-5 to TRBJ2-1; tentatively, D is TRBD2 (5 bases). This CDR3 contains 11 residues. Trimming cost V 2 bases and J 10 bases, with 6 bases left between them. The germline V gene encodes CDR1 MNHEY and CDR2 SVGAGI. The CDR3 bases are TGTGCCAGCAGTTACGGCGGGGAGCAGTTCTTC. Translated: CASSYGGEQFF.

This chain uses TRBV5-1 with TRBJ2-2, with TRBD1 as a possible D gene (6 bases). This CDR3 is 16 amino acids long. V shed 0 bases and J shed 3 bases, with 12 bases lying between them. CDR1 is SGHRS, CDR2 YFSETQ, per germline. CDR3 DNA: TGCGCCAGCAGCTTGGAGGCAGGGGCGTACACCGGGGAGCTGTTTTTT. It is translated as CASSLEAGAYTGELFF.

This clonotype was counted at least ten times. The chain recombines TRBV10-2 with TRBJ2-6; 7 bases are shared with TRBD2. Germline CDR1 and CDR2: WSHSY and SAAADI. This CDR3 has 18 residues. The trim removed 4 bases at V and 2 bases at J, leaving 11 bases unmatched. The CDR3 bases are TGCGCCAGCAGTGGGACGTCGGGGGGTAGGGCTGGGGCCAACGTCCTGACTTTC. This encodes CASSGTSGGRAGANVLTF.

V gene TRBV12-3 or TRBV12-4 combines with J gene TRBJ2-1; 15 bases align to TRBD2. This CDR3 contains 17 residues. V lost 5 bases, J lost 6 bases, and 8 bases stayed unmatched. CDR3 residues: CASSPGTSGRIGNEQFF. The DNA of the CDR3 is TGTGCCAGCAGTCCCGGGACTAGCGGGAGGATCGGCAATGAGCAGTTCTTC.

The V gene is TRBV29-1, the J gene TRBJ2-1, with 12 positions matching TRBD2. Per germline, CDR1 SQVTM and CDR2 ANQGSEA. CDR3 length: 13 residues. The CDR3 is CGASGRALYEQFF. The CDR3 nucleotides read TGCGGCGCTAGCGGGAGGGCCCTCTATGAGCAGTTCTTC.

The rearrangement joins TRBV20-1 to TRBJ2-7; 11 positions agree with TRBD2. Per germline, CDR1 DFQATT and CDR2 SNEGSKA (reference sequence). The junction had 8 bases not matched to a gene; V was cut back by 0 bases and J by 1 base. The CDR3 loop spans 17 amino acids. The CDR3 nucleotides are TGCAGTGCTAGAGATCCGGCTAGCGGGAGGCCGTCCTACGAGCAGTACTTC. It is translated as CSARDPASGRPSYEQYF.

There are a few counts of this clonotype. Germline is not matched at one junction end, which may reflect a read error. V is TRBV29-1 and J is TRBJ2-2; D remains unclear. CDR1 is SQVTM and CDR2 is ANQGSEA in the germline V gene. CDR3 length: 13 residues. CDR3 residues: CSVGSGLTEELFF. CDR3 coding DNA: TGCAGCGTTGGGTCCGGGCTCACCGAGGAGCTGTTTTTT.